Here is one TCR beta chain with its context. Its antigen is still unknown. This record belongs to a study of tissue T cells after allogeneic stem cell transplantation. The CDR3 totals 15 residues. Germline CDR1 is LGHNA and CDR2 is YSLEER. Losses at the gene ends were 0 bases for V and 4 bases for J; bases not matched to a gene: 3. Sequencing was performed with immunoSEQ multiplex PCR; in TCRdb, only in-frame clones are kept and a portion is missing. The sample has tens of thousands of clones; roughly 90% are singletons. Overall study findings and caveats: Some tissue clones might be persisting host cells; their alloreactivity or antigen specificity was not determined.

The receptor comes from a woman between 35 and 70 years old who later had graft-versus-host disease after an allogeneic stem cell transplant. This chain joins TRBV4-3 and TRBJ2-3, with 8 bases matching TRBD2. The sequencing used blood, collected before transplantation. DNA for the CDR3: TGCGCCAGCAGCCAAGAACGAGCGGGAGCAGATACGCAGTATTTT. Residues: CASSQERAGADTQYF.